This T cell receptor (beta chain) was identified during a study of identical twins. The study's findings and limits: The study found weaker excess twin sharing in beta out-of-frame sequences. Twin pairs' shared out-of-frame alpha sequences were enriched in low generation probability.

Worth noting for this clonotype: The antigen is unknown.

TCRdb redid the calling of the 5' RACE reads with MiXCR, one entry per CDR3 protein. The sample lists a few hundred thousand distinct CDR3 sequences, around 9.6% occurring once. This same sample was also part of a study on yellow fever vaccine responses in identical twins.

The sample consisted of PBMCs. The receptor comes from a woman younger than 35 in good health.

CDR3 nucleotide sequence: TGCGCCAGCAGCCAAGATGTAGCGGATAACTATGGCTACACCTTC. This gives the protein CASSQDVADNYGYTF. V gene TRBV4-1 combines with J gene TRBJ1-2; no reliable D call. V lost 0 bases and J 1 base, leaving 9 bases between the germline ends. The germline CDR1 and CDR2 sequences are MGHRA and YSYEKL. This CDR3 spans 15 amino acids.